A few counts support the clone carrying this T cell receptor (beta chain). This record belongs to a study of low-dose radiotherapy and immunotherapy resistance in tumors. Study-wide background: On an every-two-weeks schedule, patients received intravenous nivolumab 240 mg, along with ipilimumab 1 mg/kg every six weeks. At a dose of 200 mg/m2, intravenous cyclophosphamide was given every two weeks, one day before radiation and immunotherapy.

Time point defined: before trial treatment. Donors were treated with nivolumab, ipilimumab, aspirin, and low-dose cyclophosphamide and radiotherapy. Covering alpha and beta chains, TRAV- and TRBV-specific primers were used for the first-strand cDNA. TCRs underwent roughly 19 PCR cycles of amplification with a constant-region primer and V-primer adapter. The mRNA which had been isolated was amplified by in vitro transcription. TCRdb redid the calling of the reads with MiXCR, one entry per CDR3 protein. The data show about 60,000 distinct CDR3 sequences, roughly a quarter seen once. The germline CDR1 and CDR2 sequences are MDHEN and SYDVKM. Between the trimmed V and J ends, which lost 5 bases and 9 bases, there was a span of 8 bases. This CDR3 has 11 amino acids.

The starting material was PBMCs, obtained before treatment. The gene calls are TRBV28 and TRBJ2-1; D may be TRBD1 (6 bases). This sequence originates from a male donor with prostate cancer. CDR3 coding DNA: TGTGCCAGCAGTGCAGGGGTTGAGCAGTTCTTC. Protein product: CASSAGVEQFF. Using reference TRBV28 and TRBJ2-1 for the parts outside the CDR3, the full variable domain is DVKVTQSSRYLVKRTGEKVFLECVQDMDHENMFWYRQDPGLGLRLIYFSYDVKMKEKGDIPEGYSVSREKKERFSLILESASTNQTSMYLCASSAGVEQFFGPGTRLTVL.